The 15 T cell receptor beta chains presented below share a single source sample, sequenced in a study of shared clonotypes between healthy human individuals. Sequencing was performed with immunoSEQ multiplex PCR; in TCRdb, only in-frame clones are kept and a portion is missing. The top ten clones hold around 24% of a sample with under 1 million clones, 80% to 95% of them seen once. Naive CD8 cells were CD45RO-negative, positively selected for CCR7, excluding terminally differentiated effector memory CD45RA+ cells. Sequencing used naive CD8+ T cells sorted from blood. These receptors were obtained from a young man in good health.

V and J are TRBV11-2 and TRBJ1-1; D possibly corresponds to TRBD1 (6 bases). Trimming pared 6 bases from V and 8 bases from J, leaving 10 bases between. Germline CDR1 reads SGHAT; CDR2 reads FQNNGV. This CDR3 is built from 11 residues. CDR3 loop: CASSFTGEAFF. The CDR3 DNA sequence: TGTGCCAGCAGTTTTACAGGGGAAGCTTTCTTT.

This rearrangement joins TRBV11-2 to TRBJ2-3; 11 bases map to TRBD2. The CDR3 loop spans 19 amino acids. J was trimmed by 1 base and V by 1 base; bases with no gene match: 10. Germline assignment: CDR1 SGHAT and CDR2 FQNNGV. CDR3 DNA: TGTGCCAGCAGCTTAGGTGTTGGGGCGACTAGCGGGGGCACAGATACGCAGTATTTT. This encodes CASSLGVGATSGGTDTQYF.

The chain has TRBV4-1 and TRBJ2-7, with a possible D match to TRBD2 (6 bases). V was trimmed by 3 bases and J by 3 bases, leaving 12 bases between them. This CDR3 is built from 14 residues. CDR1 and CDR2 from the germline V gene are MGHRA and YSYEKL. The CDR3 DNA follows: TGCGCCAGCAGCCACCGGGGGAGTGGCTACGAGCAGTACTTC. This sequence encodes CASSHRGSGYEQYF.

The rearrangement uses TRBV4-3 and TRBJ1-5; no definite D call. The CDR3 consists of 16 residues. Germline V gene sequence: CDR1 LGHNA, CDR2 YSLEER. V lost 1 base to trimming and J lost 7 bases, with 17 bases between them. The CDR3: CASSQVGRSSRQPQHF. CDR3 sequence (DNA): TGCGCCAGCAGCCAAGTCGGGCGGTCTTCGCGGCAGCCCCAGCATTTT.

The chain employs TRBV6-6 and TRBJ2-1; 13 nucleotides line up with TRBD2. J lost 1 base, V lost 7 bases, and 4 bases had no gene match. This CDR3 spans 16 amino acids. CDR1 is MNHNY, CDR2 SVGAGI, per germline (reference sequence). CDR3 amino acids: CASIGLAGVSYNEQFF. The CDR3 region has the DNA TGTGCCAGCATTGGACTAGCGGGAGTTTCCTACAATGAGCAGTTCTTC.

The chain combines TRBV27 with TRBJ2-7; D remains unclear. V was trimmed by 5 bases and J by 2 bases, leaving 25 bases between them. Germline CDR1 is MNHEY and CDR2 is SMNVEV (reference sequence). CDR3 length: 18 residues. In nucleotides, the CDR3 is TGTGCCAGCAGTCCCCAGCAGTTCGTGACTCCCGGAACCTACGAGCAGTACTTC. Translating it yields CASSPQQFVTPGTYEQYF.

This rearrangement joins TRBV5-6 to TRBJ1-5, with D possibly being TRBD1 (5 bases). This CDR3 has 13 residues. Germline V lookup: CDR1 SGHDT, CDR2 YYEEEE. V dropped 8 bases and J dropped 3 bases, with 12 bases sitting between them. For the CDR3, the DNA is TGTGCCAGTTCCGACAGCCTCAATCAGCCCCAGCATTTT. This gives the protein CASSDSLNQPQHF.

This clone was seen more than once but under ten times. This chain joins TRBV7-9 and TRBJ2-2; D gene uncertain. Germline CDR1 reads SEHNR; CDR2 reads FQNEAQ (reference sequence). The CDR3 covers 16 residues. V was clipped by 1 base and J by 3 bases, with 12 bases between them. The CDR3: CASSLGDAIHTGELFF. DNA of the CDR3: TGTGCCAGCAGCTTAGGTGACGCGATCCACACCGGGGAGCTGTTTTTT.

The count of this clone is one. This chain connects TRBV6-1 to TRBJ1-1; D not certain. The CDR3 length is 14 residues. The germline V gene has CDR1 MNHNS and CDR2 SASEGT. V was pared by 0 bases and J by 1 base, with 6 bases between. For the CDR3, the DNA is TGTGCCAGCAGTGAAGCTCCGGAGAACACTGAAGCTTTCTTT. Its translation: CASSEAPENTEAFF.

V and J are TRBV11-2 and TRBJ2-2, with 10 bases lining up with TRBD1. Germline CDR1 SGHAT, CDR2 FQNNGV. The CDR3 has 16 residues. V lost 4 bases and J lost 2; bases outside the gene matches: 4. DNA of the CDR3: TGTGCCAGCAGCTACCGGGACAGGGGCAACACCGGGGAGCTGTTTTTT. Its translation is CASSYRDRGNTGELFF.

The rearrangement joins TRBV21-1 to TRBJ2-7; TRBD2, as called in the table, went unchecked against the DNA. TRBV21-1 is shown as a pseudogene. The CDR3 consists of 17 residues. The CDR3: CASSKSLSGSLPYEQYF. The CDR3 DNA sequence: TGTGCCAGCAGCAAATCGTTAAGCGGGAGTCTCCCCTACGAGCAGTACTTC.

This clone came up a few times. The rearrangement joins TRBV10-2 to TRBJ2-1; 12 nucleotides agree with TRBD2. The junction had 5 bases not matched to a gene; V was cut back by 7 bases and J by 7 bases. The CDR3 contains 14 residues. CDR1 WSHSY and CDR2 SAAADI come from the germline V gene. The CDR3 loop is CASISTSGSNEQFF. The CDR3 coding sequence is TGCGCCAGCATCTCGACTAGCGGGAGTAATGAGCAGTTCTTC.

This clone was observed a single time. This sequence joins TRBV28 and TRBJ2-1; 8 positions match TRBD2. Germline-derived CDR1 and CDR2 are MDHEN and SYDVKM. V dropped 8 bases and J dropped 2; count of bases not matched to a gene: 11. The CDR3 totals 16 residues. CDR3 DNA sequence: TGTGCCAGCCTCCCCGGTCAGCGGGGGACCTACAATGAGCAGTTCTTC. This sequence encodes CASLPGQRGTYNEQFF.

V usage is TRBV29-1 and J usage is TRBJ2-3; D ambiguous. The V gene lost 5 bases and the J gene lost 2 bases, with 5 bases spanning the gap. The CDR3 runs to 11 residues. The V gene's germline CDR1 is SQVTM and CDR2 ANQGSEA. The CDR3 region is CSVPFTDTQYF. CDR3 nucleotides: TGCAGCGTTCCCTTCACAGATACGCAGTATTTT.

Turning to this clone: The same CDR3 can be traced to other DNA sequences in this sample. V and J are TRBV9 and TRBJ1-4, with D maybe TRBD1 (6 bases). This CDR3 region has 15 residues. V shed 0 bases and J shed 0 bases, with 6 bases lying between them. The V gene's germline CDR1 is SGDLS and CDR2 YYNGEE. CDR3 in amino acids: CASSVGQATNEKLFF. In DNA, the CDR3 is TGTGCCAGCAGCGTAGGACAGGCAACTAATGAAAAACTGTTTTTT.